This TCR beta chain comes out of a study of beta chain features in type 1 diabetes. Study-wide background: Examination spanned 100 million to 120 million sorted cells from all samples.

Notes on the study in general: Patients' naive, central memory and Treg TCRB repertoires seemed closer to one another than those of healthy donors.

In the case of this clone: Its matching antigen is unknown.

Sorting of CD4+ naive, central memory, regulatory and stem cell-like memory cells was performed via CD45RO/CCR7/CD25/CD127/CD95/CD27. Expressed TCRB transcripts were sequenced, since all the RNA that had been isolated was reverse transcribed. Libraries were prepared by immunoSEQ multiplex PCR; TCRdb keeps only in-frame clonotypes and omits some of them. Among around 500,000 clones listed, about an eighth were seen once. Sequenced material: naive CD4+ T cells from blood. The receptor comes from a woman under 30 in good health.

CDR3 nucleotide sequence: TGCGCCAGCAGCTTGCTGGGGACAGGGAAATCGGGCACAGATACGCAGTATTTT. It is translated as CASSLLGTGKSGTDTQYF. The J gene is TRBJ2-3, the V gene TRBV5-1; 9 nucleotides line up with TRBD1. CDR3 length equals 18 residues. J lost 1 base, V lost 1 base, and 10 bases had no gene match. Germline V CDR1 and CDR2: SGHRS, YFSETQ.